These T cell receptor beta chains were read from a single sample in a study of blood T cells in healthy people across ages. MiXCR was run by TCRdb on the 5' RACE reads, yielding one entry per CDR3 protein. The data contain approximately 770,000 distinct CDR3 sequences, 55% to 70% of them singletons. What was sequenced was blood. Receptors were obtained from a man younger than 40 in good health. Each CDR3 is given with its conserved first and last residue. Clone size is given for some rows only: seen once, a few or many times, or a class if the clone is expanded.

>TRBV7-3|TRBJ1-1|.
CASSLNAAGVAFF
>TRBV7-2|TRBJ2-3|.
CASSPALVTDTQYF
>TRBV13|TRBJ2-7|.
CASSYLTSEPSYEQYF
>TRBV29-1|TRBJ2-1|.
CSVYPGLESPEQFF
>TRBV25-1|TRBJ1-2|.
CASSERAYSYGYTF
>TRBV7-4|TRBJ2-7|.
CASSLDQGIDEQYF
>TRBV6-1|TRBJ2-5|.
CASIRQLQETQYF
>TRBV3-1|TRBJ1-6|.
CASSQASRDSPLHF
>TRBV21-1|TRBJ2-7|.
CASSKSGGQSSYEQYF
>TRBV20-1|TRBJ2-7|few
CSARDLGWERGDEQYF
>TRBV24-1|TRBJ2-7|.
CATSDPPGYEQYF
>TRBV5-8|TRBJ2-1|.
CASSLRQGSDEQFF
>TRBV10-3|TRBJ2-1|.
CAISVGLAGIDEQFF
>TRBV14|TRBJ2-5|few
CASSPSLAVETQYF
>TRBV30|TRBJ1-1|few
CAWSRTGGTEAFF
>TRBV20-1|TRBJ2-1|.
CSARLRQGTGEQFF
>TRBV20-1|TRBJ2-7|.
CSARGTRDRDREQYF
>TRBV20-1|TRBJ1-5|.
CSASPNSRTENQPQHF
>TRBV4-3|TRBJ2-7|.
CASSPRRTGVYKQYF
>TRBV7-2|TRBJ2-1|.
CASSLQLAYNEQFF
>TRBV6-6|TRBJ2-7|few
CASSRDTGYEQYF
>TRBV10-3|TRBJ1-2|.
CANSRGQDNSGYTF
>TRBV3-1|TRBJ2-7|few
CASSQGSVSYEQYF
>TRBV6-2/TRBV6-3|TRBJ2-5|few
CASSSSPSGSGQETQYF
>TRBV12-3/TRBV12-4|TRBJ2-7|.
CASSLESVSGEQYF